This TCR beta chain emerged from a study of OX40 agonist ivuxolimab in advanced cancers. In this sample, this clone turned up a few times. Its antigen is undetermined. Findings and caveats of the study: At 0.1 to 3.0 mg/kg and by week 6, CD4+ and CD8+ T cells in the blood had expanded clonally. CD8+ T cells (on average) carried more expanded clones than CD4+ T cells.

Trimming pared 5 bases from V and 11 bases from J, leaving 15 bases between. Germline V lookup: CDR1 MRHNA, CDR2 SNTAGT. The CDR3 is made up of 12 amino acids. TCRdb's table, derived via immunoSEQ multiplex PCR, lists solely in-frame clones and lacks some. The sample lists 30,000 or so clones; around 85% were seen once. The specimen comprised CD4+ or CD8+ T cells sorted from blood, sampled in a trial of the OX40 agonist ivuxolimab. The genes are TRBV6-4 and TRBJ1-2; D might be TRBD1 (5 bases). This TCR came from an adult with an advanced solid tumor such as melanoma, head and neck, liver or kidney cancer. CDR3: CASSNVGGSYTF. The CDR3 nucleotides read TGTGCCAGCAGTAACGTGGGGGGTAGTTACACCTTC.